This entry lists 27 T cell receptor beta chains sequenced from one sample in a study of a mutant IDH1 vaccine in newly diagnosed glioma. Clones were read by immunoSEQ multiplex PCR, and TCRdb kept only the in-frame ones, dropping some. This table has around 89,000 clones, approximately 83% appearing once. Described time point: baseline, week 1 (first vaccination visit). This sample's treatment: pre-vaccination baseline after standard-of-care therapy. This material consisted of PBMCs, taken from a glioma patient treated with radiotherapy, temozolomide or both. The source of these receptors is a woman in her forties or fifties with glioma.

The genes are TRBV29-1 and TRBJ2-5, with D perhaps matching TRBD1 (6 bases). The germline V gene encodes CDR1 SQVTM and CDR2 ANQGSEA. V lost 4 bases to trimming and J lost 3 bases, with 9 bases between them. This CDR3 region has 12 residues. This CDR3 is CSVGYREETQYF. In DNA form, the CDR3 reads TGCAGCGTTGGGTACAGGGAAGAGACCCAGTACTTC.

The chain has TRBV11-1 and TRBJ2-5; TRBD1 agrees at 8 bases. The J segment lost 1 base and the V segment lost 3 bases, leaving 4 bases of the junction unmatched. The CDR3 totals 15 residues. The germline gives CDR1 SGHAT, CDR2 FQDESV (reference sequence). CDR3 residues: CASSLSQGGQETQYF. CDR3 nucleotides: TGTGCCAGCAGCTTGTCACAGGGGGGCCAAGAGACCCAGTACTTC.

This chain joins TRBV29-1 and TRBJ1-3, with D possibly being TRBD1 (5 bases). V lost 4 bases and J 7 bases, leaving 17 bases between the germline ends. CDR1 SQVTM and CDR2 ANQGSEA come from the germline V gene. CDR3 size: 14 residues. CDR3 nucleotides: TGCAGCGTTGGAGTGGGGGACTCCGGGAACACCATATATTTT. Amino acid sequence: CSVGVGDSGNTIYF.

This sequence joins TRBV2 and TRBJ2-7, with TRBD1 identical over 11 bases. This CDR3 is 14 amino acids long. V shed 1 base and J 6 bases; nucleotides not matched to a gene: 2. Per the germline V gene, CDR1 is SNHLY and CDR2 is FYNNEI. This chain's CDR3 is CASSEVGTGGEQYF. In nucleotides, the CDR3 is TGTGCCAGCAGTGAAGTCGGGACAGGGGGCGAGCAGTACTTC.

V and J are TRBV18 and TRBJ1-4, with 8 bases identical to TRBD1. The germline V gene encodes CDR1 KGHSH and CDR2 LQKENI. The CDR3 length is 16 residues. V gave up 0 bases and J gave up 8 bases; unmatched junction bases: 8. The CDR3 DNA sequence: TGTGCCAGCTCACCACCCGGGACAGGCCAAGGGGAAAAACTGTTTTTT. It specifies CASSPPGTGQGEKLFF.

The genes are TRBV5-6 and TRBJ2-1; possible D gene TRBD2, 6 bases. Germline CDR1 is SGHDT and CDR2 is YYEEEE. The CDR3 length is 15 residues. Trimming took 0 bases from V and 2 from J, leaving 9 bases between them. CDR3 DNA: TGTGCCAGCAGCTTGGGGGCGGGGACCTACAATGAGCAGTTCTTC. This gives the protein CASSLGAGTYNEQFF.

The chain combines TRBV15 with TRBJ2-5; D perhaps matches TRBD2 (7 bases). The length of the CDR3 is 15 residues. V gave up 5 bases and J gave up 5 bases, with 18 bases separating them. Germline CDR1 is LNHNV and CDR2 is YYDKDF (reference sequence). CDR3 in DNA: TGTGCCACCAGCCCTGGGGGGGGGCCGTCGGAGACCCAGTACTTC. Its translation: CATSPGGGPSETQYF.

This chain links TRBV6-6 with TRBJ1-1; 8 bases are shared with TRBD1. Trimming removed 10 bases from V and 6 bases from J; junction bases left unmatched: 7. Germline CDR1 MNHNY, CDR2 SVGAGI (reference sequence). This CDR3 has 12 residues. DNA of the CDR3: TGTGCCACGATGGACAGGGTCCCTGAAGCTTTCTTT. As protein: CATMDRVPEAFF.

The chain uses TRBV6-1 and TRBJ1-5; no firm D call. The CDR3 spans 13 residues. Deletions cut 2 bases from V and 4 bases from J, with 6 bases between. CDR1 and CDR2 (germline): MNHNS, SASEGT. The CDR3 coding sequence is TGTGCCAGCAGTGAAAGTAGAAATCAGCCCCAGCATTTT. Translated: CASSESRNQPQHF.

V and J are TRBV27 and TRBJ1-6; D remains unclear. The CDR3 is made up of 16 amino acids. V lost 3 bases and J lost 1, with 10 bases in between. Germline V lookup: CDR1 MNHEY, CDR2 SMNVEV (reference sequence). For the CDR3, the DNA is TGTGCCAGCAGTTTGGAAGGACCGTCCTATAATTCACCCCTCCACTTT. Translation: CASSLEGPSYNSPLHF.

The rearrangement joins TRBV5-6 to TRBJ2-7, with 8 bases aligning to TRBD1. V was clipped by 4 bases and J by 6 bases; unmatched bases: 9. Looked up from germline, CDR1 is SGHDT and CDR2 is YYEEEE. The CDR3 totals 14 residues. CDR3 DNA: TGTGCCAGCAGCCCATCAGGGGGCTTGGGCGAGCAGTACTTC. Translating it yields CASSPSGGLGEQYF.

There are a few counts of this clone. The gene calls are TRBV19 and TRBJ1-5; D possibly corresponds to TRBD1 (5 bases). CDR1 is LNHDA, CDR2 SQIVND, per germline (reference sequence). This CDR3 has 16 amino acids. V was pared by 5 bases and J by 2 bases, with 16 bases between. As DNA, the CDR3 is TGTGCCAGTAGTTTTCGGGGCCTCCTAGGCAATCAGCCCCAGCATTTT. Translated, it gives CASSFRGLLGNQPQHF.

The CDR3: CAMLGQGVRRSSYEQYF. CDR3 DNA: TGTGCCATGCTGGGACAGGGGGTCCGAAGGAGCTCCTACGAGCAGTACTTC. The chain carries TRBV25-1 and TRBJ2-7, with 11 nucleotides matching TRBD1. Germline lookup yields CDR1 MGHDK and CDR2 SYGVNS. The trim removed 10 bases at V and 0 bases at J, leaving 14 bases unmatched. The CDR3 has 17 residues.

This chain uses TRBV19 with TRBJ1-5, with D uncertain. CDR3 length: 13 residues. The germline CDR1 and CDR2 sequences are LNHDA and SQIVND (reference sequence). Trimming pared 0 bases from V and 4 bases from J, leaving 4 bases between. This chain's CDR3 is CASSIDWNQPQHF. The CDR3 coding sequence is TGTGCCAGTAGTATAGATTGGAATCAGCCCCAGCATTTT.

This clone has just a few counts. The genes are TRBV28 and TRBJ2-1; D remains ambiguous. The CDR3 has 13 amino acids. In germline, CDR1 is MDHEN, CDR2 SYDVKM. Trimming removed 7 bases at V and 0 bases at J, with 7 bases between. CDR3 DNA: TGTGCCAGCACGGTAAGCTCCTACAATGAGCAGTTCTTC. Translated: CASTVSSYNEQFF.

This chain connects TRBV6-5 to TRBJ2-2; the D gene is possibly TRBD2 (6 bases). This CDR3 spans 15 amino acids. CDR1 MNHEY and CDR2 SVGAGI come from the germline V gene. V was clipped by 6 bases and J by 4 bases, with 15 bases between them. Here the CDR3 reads CASSGTPRPTGELFF. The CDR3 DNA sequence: TGTGCCAGCAGCGGGACTCCCCGCCCCACCGGGGAGCTGTTTTTT.

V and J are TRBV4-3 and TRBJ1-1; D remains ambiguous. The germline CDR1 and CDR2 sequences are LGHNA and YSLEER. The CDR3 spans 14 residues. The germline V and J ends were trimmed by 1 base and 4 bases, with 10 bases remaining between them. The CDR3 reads CASSQVELSTEAFF. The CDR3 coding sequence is TGCGCCAGCAGCCAAGTGGAGCTCTCCACTGAAGCTTTCTTT.

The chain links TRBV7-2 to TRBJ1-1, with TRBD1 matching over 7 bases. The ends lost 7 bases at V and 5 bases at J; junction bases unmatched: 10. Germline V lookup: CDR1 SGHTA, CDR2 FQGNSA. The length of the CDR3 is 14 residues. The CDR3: CASTQGGARTEAFF. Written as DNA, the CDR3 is TGTGCCAGCACCCAGGGGGGGGCGAGGACTGAAGCTTTCTTT.

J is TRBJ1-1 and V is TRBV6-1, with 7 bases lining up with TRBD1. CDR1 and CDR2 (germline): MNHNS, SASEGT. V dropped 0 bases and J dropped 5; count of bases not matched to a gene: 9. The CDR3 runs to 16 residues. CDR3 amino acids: CASSEAWKGAGTEAFF. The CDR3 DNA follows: TGTGCCAGCAGTGAAGCGTGGAAGGGGGCGGGTACTGAAGCTTTCTTT.

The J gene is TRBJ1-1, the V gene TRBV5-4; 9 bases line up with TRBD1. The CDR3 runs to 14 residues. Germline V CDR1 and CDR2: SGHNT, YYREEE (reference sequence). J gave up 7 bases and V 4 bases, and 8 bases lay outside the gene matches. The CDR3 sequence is CASSRGGDRDEAFF. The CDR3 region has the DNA TGTGCCAGCAGCCGTGGGGGGGACAGGGATGAAGCTTTCTTT.

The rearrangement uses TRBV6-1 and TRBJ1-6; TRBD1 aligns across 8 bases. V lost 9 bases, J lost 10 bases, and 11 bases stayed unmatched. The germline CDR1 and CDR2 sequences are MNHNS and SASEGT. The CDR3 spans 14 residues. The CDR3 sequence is CASRPTGGWSPLHF. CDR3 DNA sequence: TGTGCCAGTCGACCCACAGGGGGTTGGTCACCCCTCCACTTT.

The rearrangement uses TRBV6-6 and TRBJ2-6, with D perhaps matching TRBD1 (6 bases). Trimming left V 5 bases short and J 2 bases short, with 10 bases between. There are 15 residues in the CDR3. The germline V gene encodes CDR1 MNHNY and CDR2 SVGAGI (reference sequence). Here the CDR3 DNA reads TGTGCCAGCAGTCACAGGGAACCTGGGGCCAACGTCCTGACTTTC. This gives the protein CASSHREPGANVLTF.

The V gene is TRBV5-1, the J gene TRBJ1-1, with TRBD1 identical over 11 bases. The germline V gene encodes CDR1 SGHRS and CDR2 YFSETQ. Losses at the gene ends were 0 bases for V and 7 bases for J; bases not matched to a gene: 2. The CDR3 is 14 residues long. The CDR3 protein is CASSLGTGGDEAFF. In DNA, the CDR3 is TGCGCCAGCAGCTTGGGGACAGGGGGCGATGAAGCTTTCTTT.

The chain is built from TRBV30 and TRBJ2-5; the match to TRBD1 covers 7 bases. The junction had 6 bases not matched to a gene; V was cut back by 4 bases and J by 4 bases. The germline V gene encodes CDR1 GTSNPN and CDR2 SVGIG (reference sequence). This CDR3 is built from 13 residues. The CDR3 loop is CAWTLQGPETQYF. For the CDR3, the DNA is TGTGCCTGGACTTTACAGGGGCCAGAGACCCAGTACTTC.

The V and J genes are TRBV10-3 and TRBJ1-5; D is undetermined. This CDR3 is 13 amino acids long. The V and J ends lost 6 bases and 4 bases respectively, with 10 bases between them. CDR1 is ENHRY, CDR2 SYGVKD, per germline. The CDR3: CAISSTSNQPQHF. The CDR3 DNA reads TGTGCCATCAGCTCTACTAGTAATCAGCCCCAGCATTTT.

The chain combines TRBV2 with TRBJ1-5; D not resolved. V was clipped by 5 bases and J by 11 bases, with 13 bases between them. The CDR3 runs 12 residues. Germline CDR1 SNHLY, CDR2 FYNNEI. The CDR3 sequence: CASSKDTSTQHF. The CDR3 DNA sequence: TGTGCCAGCAGTAAAGACACTAGTACCCAGCATTTT.

This CDR3 is CSVELGGGKEAFF. In DNA form, the CDR3 reads TGCAGCGTTGAATTGGGGGGGGGTAAAGAAGCTTTCTTT. This sequence joins TRBV29-1 and TRBJ1-1; possible D gene TRBD1, 5 bases. Deletions cut 2 bases from V and 8 bases from J, with 15 bases between. Germline V lookup: CDR1 SQVTM, CDR2 ANQGSEA. The CDR3 spans 13 residues.